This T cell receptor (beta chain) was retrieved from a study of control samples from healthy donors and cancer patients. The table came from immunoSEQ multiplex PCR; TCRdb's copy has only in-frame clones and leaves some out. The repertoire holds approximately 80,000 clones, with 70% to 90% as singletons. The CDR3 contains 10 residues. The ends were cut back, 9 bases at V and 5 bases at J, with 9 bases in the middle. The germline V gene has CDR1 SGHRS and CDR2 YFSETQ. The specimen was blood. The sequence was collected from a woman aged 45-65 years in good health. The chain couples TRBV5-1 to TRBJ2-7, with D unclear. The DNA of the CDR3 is TGCGCCAAGTATCCCAACGAGCAGTACTTC. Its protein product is CAKYPNEQYF. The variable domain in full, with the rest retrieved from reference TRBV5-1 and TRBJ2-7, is KAGVTQTPRYLIKTRGQQVTLSCSPISGHRSVSWYQQTPGQGLQFLFEYFSETQRNKGNFPGRFSGRQFSNSRSEMNVSTLELGDSALYLCAKYPNEQYFGPGTRLTVT.